Below are 18 T cell receptor beta chains sequenced from a single sample in a study of breast tumors, draining lymph nodes, adjacent tissues. Axillary draining lymph nodes of breast cancer patients supplied the node samples. TCRdb called the multiplex PCR reads again in MiXCR, with one record for every CDR3 protein. The table shows about 230,000 distinct CDR3 sequences, with about 34% occurring only once. Sample: axillary lymph node tissue. The receptor set was obtained from a female donor with breast cancer. Some clones in this sample may be carry-over from other donors' samples.

In its sample, this clonotype was seen many times. V is TRBV15 and J is TRBJ1-1, with D possibly being TRBD1 (5 bases). Trimming left V 3 bases short and J 3 bases short, with 11 bases between. The CDR3 is made up of 14 amino acids. Germline CDR1 reads LNHNV; CDR2 reads YYDKDF (reference sequence). DNA for the CDR3: TGTGCCACCAGCAGGTATGGAGGGGACACTGAAGCTTTCTTT. The encoded protein is CATSRYGGDTEAFF.

V usage is TRBV13 and J usage is TRBJ1-2, with 8 bases fitting TRBD1. Germline-derived CDR1 and CDR2 are PRHDT and FYEKMQ (reference sequence). The CDR3 has 14 amino acids. Unmatched junction bases numbered 8, after V lost 5 bases and J lost 6 bases. The CDR3 bases are TGTGCCAGCAGCGCCCGGACAGGGAAACATGGCTACACCTTC. It is translated as CASSARTGKHGYTF.

The chain couples TRBV5-5 to TRBJ2-1, with TRBD2 matching over 7 bases. After removal of 4 bases from V and 3 bases from J, the junction contained 7 bases not matched to a gene. CDR1 SGHKS and CDR2 YYEKEE come from the germline V gene (reference sequence). The CDR3 totals 15 residues. The CDR3 sequence: CASSRTSASYNEQFF. In DNA form, the CDR3 reads TGTGCCAGCAGCCGCACTAGCGCGAGCTACAATGAGCAGTTCTTC.

Ten or more counts support this clonotype. The V and J genes are TRBV7-2 and TRBJ2-3, with D perhaps matching TRBD2 (6 bases). Trimming pared 5 bases from V and 0 bases from J, leaving 15 bases between. The length of the CDR3 is 16 residues. In germline, CDR1 is SGHTA, CDR2 FQGNSA. The CDR3 loop reads CASSRMGGPSTDTQYF. The DNA for the CDR3 is TGTGCCAGCAGCCGCATGGGGGGTCCTAGCACAGATACGCAGTATTTT.

The chain combines TRBV9 with TRBJ2-5; TRBD2 agrees at 8 bases. Trimming removed 10 bases from V and 3 bases from J; junction bases left unmatched: 14. The CDR3 totals 15 residues. The germline V gene encodes CDR1 SGDLS and CDR2 YYNGEE. CDR3 sequence: CAGGEAGTREETQYF. In DNA form, the CDR3 reads TGTGCCGGCGGCGAAGCCGGGACTAGGGAAGAGACCCAGTACTTC.

The sample holds many counts of this clonotype. The genes are TRBV19 and TRBJ2-1; D is uncertain. The V end was cut by 1 base, the J end by 0 bases, with 7 bases between. CDR3 size: 15 residues. Germline CDR1 LNHDA, CDR2 SQIVND (reference sequence). This CDR3 reads CASSIGPSSYNEQFF. The CDR3 coding sequence is TGTGCCAGTAGTATAGGACCCAGCTCCTACAATGAGCAGTTCTTC. Full variable domain (remainder filled in from reference TRBV19 and TRBJ2-1): DGGITQSPKYLFRKEGQNVTLSCEQNLNHDAMYWYRQDPGQGLRLIYYSQIVNDFQKGDIAEGYSVSREKKESFPLTVTSAQKNPTAFYLCASSIGPSSYNEQFFGPGTRLTVL.

This chain uses TRBV5-5 with TRBJ2-4; maybe TRBD1 (6 bases). Germline V lookup: CDR1 SGHKS, CDR2 YYEKEE (reference sequence). The V end lost 3 bases, the J end lost 0 bases, and 16 bases lay between the germline ends. This CDR3 is 17 amino acids long. DNA of the CDR3: TGTGCCAGCAGCTGGAACAGGGAATGGGGAGCCAAAAACATTCAGTACTTC. It encodes CASSWNREWGAKNIQYF.

This clonotype was recorded many times. The V call is TRBV2, the J call TRBJ1-5, with D hard to call. Germline V gene lookup returns CDR1 SNHLY and CDR2 FYNNEI. The V gene lost 8 bases and the J gene lost 1 base, with 12 bases spanning the gap. The CDR3 has 14 amino acids. DNA for the CDR3: TGTGCCAGCTCCCCCCGGGAGAGCAATCAGCCCCAGCATTTT. As protein: CASSPRESNQPQHF.

This clonotype showed up many times. The V gene is TRBV2, the J gene TRBJ2-5; 8 nucleotides match TRBD1. This CDR3 has 16 residues. The V gene end was trimmed by 3 bases and the J gene end by 4 bases; junction bases not matched to a gene: 10. Germline V lookup: CDR1 SNHLY, CDR2 FYNNEI. For the CDR3, the DNA is TGTGCCAGCAGTGATAGGTACGGGACAGGCTCAGAGACCCAGTACTTC. Protein: CASSDRYGTGSETQYF.

Only a few counts were recorded for this clonotype. It may be a read error: a sequence one base away is much more abundant. The CDR3 reads CASSSGQPTTGELFF. CDR3 in DNA: TGTGCCAGCAGCTCGGGACAGCCGACCACCGGGGAGCTGTTTTTT. V usage is TRBV11-1 and J usage is TRBJ2-2, with TRBD1 matching 7 bases. The CDR3 has 15 residues. After removal of 4 bases from V and 4 bases from J, the junction contained 6 bases not matched to a gene. In germline, CDR1 is SGHAT, CDR2 FQDESV (reference sequence).

V gene TRBV2 combines with J gene TRBJ1-1; D uncertain. Germline CDR1 SNHLY, CDR2 FYNNEI. V lost 5 bases and J 4 bases, leaving 17 bases between the germline ends. The CDR3 loop spans 15 amino acids. In DNA form, the CDR3 reads TGTGCCAGCAGTAGGAGCCGGACGGTGAGCACTGAAGCTTTCTTT. It is translated as CASSRSRTVSTEAFF. Using reference TRBV2 and TRBJ1-1 for the parts outside the CDR3, the full variable domain is EPEVTQTPSHQVTQMGQEVILRCVPISNHLYFYWYRQILGQKVEFLVSFYNNEISEKSEIFDDQFSVERPDGSNFTLKIRSTKLEDSAMYFCASSRSRTVSTEAFFGQGTRLTVV.

The gene calls are TRBV20-1 and TRBJ2-2; no definite D call. CDR3 length: 11 amino acids. The V end was cut by 0 bases, the J end by 5 bases, with 1 base between. CDR1 and CDR2 (germline): DFQATT, SNEGSKA (reference sequence). CDR3 DNA: TGCAGTGCTAGAGAAACCGGGGAGCTGTTTTTT. Amino acids: CSARETGELFF.

This clonotype was found a few times. Being one base from a much bigger clone, this may be a read error. The V gene is TRBV20-1, the J gene TRBJ2-5, with 9 bases fitting TRBD1. This CDR3 contains 16 residues. V shed 1 base and J 5 bases; nucleotides not matched to a gene: 11. Germline-derived CDR1 and CDR2 are DFQATT and SNEGSKA (reference sequence). The CDR3 sequence is CSARGQTGGTSETQYF. The CDR3 DNA reads as TGCAGTGCTAGAGGCCAGACAGGGGGGACGTCGGAGACCCAGTACTTC.

This clonotype was recorded at least ten times. The chain couples TRBV7-3 to TRBJ2-2, with 10 bases lining up with TRBD2. The length of the CDR3 is 18 residues. CDR1 and CDR2 from the germline V gene are SGHTA and FQGTGA. V lost 5 bases, J lost 1 base, and 10 bases stayed unmatched. CDR3 protein: CASSPNRASGRNTGELFF. The CDR3 coding sequence is TGTGCCAGCAGCCCGAATCGTGCTAGCGGGAGGAACACCGGGGAGCTGTTTTTT.

This clonotype turned up a few times. A read error may be the cause here, since a much bigger clone is one base away. The V and J genes are TRBV5-1 and TRBJ2-1, with 9 bases identical to TRBD1. The V and J ends lost 4 bases and 2 bases, in that order; junction bases with no gene match: 10. This CDR3 is built from 17 residues. Germline assignment: CDR1 SGHRS and CDR2 YFSETQ. The CDR3 coding sequence is TGCGCCAGCAGCGCTACAGGGGGCGCTCGGGCCTACAATGAGCAGTTCTTC. Its protein product is CASSATGGARAYNEQFF.

Comments on this clonotype: This may arise from a read error, as a much more abundant clone is one base away. The V gene is TRBV6-2 or TRBV6-3, the J gene TRBJ2-1; D might be TRBD2 (6 bases). This CDR3 is 15 amino acids long. V was pared by 5 bases and J by 8 bases, with 19 bases between. Per germline, CDR1 MNHEY and CDR2 SVGEGT. The CDR3 loop reads CASSEPKPGEYEQFF. CDR3 coding DNA: TGTGCCAGCAGTGAGCCAAAGCCGGGGGAGTATGAGCAGTTCTTC.

This clonotype has more than one count but fewer than ten. The chain recombines TRBV20-1 with TRBJ1-2; TRBD1 is a possible D gene (6 bases). Germline values: CDR1 DFQATT, CDR2 SNEGSKA (reference sequence). Trimming pared 3 bases from V and 5 bases from J, leaving 16 bases between. There are 14 residues in the CDR3. The DNA of the CDR3 is TGCAGTGCTAGGGAGCAGGGGTTTCAGTATGGCTACACCTTC. Encoded protein: CSAREQGFQYGYTF.

At least ten counts were recorded for this clonotype. The chain links TRBV7-2 to TRBJ1-6; TRBD1 matches at 7 bases. The ends lost 4 bases at V and 7 bases at J; junction bases unmatched: 4. The length of the CDR3 is 14 residues. Germline assignment: CDR1 SGHTA and CDR2 FQGNSA. CDR3: CASSSGTVNSPLHF. CDR3 DNA: TGTGCCAGCAGCTCCGGGACAGTAAATTCACCCCTCCACTTT.